A single sample gave rise to the 14 T cell receptor beta chains below, sequenced in a study of vaccination effects on CD4 cells after COVID-19. Investigators separated out CD4+ T cells once about 10 days of culture had passed. Sequencing was performed with immunoSEQ multiplex PCR; in TCRdb, only in-frame clones are kept and a portion is missing. Here the sample spans 50,000 or so clones, more than 65% being singletons. Their recognized antigens are unknown. The sample here was CD4+ T cells from PBMCs cultured without peptide, taken before COVID-19 vaccination. These receptors were taken from a human donor who received a COVID-19 vaccine.

This clone was detected only a few times. The J gene is TRBJ1-4, the V gene TRBV30, with 7 bases identical to TRBD1. The CDR3 is 14 residues long. The J segment lost 8 bases and the V segment lost 2 bases, leaving 8 bases of the junction unmatched. CDR1 is GTSNPN and CDR2 is SVGIG in the germline V gene (reference sequence). CDR3 loop: CAWSRQGGNEKLFF. CDR3 in DNA: TGTGCCTGGAGTCGACAGGGAGGAAACGAAAAACTGTTTTTT.

The chain has TRBV28 and TRBJ1-2, with TRBD1 matching 7 bases. The germline gives CDR1 MDHEN, CDR2 SYDVKM. CDR3 size: 18 residues. J gave up 4 bases and V 5 bases, and 19 bases lay outside the gene matches. CDR3 loop: CASSPPSAYRGSSYGYTF. CDR3 in DNA: TGTGCCAGCAGTCCACCCTCGGCATACAGGGGATCGAGCTATGGCTACACCTTC.

V and J are TRBV30 and TRBJ1-4; D is uncertain. Trimming pared 6 bases from V and 3 bases from J, leaving 11 bases between. CDR1 is GTSNPN and CDR2 is SVGIG in the germline V gene (reference sequence). The CDR3 extends over 13 amino acids. The CDR3 DNA reads as TGTGCCTGCAGCGGGTCTCCTAATGAAAAACTGTTTTTT. As protein: CACSGSPNEKLFF.

The genes are TRBV6-2 or TRBV6-3 and TRBJ2-1; D call uncertain. CDR1 and CDR2 (germline): MNHEY, SVGEGT. CDR3 length: 11 amino acids. The germline V and J ends were trimmed by 4 bases and 13 bases, with 11 bases remaining between them. CDR3 sequence (DNA): TGTGCCAGCAGTTTTTCCGGGCCTCAGTTCTTC. It yields the protein CASSFSGPQFF.

The rearrangement joins TRBV5-1 to TRBJ1-1; TRBD1 matches at 8 bases. CDR1 and CDR2 (germline): SGHRS, YFSETQ. V trimming: 6 bases; J trimming: 6 bases; junction bases outside the gene matches: 10. The CDR3 is made up of 14 amino acids. This CDR3 reads CASTGRTGSAEAFF. The CDR3 DNA reads TGCGCCAGCACCGGGAGGACAGGGTCCGCTGAAGCTTTCTTT. Combining the CDR3 with reference TRBV5-1 and TRBJ1-1 gives the whole variable domain KAGVTQTPRYLIKTRGQQVTLSCSPISGHRSVSWYQQTPGQGLQFLFEYFSETQRNKGNFPGRFSGRQFSNSRSEMNVSTLELGDSALYLCASTGRTGSAEAFFGQGTRLTVV.

V usage is TRBV4-2 and J usage is TRBJ2-1; 8 bases line up with TRBD2. The CDR3 runs 16 residues. Germline V lookup: CDR1 LGHNA, CDR2 YNFKEQ. Trimming removed 1 base from V and 5 bases from J; junction bases left unmatched: 7. CDR3 DNA sequence: TGTGCCAGCAGCCAAGTGAAGGGACTAGGTCACAATGAGCAGTTCTTC. It specifies CASSQVKGLGHNEQFF.

This chain uses TRBV29-1 with TRBJ2-1, with 9 bases identical to TRBD1. J gave up 7 bases and V 4 bases, and 8 bases lay outside the gene matches. Germline V gene sequence: CDR1 SQVTM, CDR2 ANQGSEA. This CDR3 is 14 amino acids long. The CDR3 sequence: CSVGQGGQGNEQFF. CDR3 DNA sequence: TGCAGCGTTGGTCAGGGGGGACAGGGAAATGAGCAGTTCTTC.

This clone turned up a few times. This chain connects TRBV7-8 to TRBJ1-5, with 9 bases lining up with TRBD1. In germline, CDR1 is SGHVS, CDR2 FQNEAQ. V lost 4 bases to trimming and J lost 3 bases; unmatched junction nucleotides: 10. This CDR3 is 17 amino acids long. CDR3 loop: CASSSAPGQGNNQPQHF. The CDR3 bases are TGTGCCAGCAGCTCCGCCCCGGGACAGGGAAACAATCAGCCCCAGCATTTT.

This clone was found once. V gene TRBV12-5 combines with J gene TRBJ2-5; TRBD2 agrees at 13 bases. This CDR3 region has 17 residues. Germline V gene lookup returns CDR1 LGHNT and CDR2 FRNRAP. With 5 bases clipped from V and 5 bases from J, the junction kept 11 bases outside the gene matches. The CDR3, as DNA: TGTGCTAGTGGTCCGGGACTAGCGGGATCAGCAGTTGAGACCCAGTACTTC. Its protein is CASGPGLAGSAVETQYF.

V gene TRBV7-2 combines with J gene TRBJ2-7; the D is unclear. Germline lookup yields CDR1 SGHTA and CDR2 FQGNSA. The length of the CDR3 is 13 residues. Trimming shortened V by 0 bases and J by 3 bases, and 6 bases separated the two germline ends. DNA for the CDR3: TGTGCCAGCAGCTTAGCTACGATCTACGAGCAGTACTTC. Translation: CASSLATIYEQYF.

CDR3 sequence reads: CASSLGPTVLYEQYF. The CDR3, as DNA: TGTGCCAGCAGCTTGGGGCCAACAGTCCTATACGAGCAGTACTTC. The V gene is TRBV5-4, the J gene TRBJ2-7; the D is unclear. The germline V and J ends were trimmed by 0 bases and 4 bases, with 14 bases remaining between them. This CDR3 region has 15 residues. The germline CDR1 and CDR2 sequences are SGHNT and YYREEE (reference sequence).

The chain couples TRBV7-2 to TRBJ1-5; 7 nucleotides agree with TRBD1. The CDR3 totals 16 residues. V shed 5 bases and J 1 base; nucleotides not matched to a gene: 8. Germline V gene data show CDR1 as SGHTA and CDR2 as FQGNSA. The CDR3 loop is CASSPSTGVSNQPQHF. The DNA of the CDR3 is TGTGCCAGCAGCCCAAGTACAGGGGTAAGCAATCAGCCCCAGCATTTT.

The CDR3 DNA reads TGTGCCAGCAGTTTTGTAGCTAGCGGGAGAAACACCGGGGAGCTGTTTTTT. Its translation is CASSFVASGRNTGELFF. The chain employs TRBV28 and TRBJ2-2, with 10 bases fitting TRBD2. Per the germline V gene, CDR1 is MDHEN and CDR2 is SYDVKM. Germline trimming cut 3 bases from V and 2 bases from J; bases unmatched to any gene: 6. CDR3 length equals 17 residues.

The V and J genes are TRBV24-1 and TRBJ2-5; tentatively, D is TRBD2 (6 bases). This CDR3 region has 13 residues. V shed 4 bases and J shed 5 bases, with 10 bases lying between them. Germline CDR1 KGHDR, CDR2 SFDVKD. The CDR3 is CATSDPGRETQYF. The CDR3 region has the DNA TGTGCCACCAGTGACCCAGGGAGGGAGACCCAGTACTTC.